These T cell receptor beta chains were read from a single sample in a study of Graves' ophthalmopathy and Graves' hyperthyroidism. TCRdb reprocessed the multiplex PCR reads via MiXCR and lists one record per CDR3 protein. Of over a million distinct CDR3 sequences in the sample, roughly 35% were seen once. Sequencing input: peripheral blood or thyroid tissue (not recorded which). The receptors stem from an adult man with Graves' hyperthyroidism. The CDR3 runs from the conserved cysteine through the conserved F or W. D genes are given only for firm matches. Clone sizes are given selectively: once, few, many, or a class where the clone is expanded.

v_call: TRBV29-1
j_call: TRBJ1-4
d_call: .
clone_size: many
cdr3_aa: CSAQQGETNEKLFF
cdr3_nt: TGCAGCGCACAACAGGGAGAAACTAATGAAAAACTGTTTTTT

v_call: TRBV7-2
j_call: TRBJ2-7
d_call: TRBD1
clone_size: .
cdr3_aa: CASRPLGQTYEQYF
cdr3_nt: TGTGCCAGCAGGCCACTGGGACAGACCTACGAGCAGTACTTC

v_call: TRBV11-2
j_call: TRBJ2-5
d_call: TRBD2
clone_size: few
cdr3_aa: CASSPGGGTSRPTKETQYF
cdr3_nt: TGTGCCAGCAGCCCCGGTGGGGGGACTAGTAGGCCAACAAAAGAGACCCAGTACTTC

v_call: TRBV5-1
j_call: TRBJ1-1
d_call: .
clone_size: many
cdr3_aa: CASSLREASTEAFF
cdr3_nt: TGCGCCAGCAGCTTGAGGGAGGCGAGCACTGAAGCTTTCTTT

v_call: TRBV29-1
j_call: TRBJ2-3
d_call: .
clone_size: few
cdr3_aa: CSVAVGGGGGDTQYF
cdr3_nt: TGCAGCGTTGCCGTTGGGGGGGGCGGTGGAGATACGCAGTATTTT

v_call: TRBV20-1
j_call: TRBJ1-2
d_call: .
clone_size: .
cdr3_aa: CSARDPRQSYGYTF
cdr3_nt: TGCAGTGCTAGAGACCCACGGCAGAGCTATGGCTACACCTTC

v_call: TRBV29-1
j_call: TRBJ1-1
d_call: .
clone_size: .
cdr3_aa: CSVGGGSSIGTEAFF
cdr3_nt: TGCAGCGTTGGGGGGGGGAGCTCGATAGGTACTGAAGCTTTCTTT

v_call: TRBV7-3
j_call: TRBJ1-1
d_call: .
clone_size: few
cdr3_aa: CAIKSQPNTEAFF
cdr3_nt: TGTGCCATCAAATCTCAGCCGAACACTGAAGCTTTCTTT

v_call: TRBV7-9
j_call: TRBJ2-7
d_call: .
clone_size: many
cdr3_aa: CATTDRTYEQYF
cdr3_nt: TGTGCCACCACGGACAGAACCTACGAGCAGTACTTC

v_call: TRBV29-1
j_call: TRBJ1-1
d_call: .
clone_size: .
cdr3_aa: CSVPRGGSSAFF
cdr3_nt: TGCAGCGTCCCCCGGGGGGGCTCATCAGCTTTCTTT

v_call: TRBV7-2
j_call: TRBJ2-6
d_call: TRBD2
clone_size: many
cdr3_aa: CASSFGGGGPGANVLTF
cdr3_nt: TGTGCCAGCAGCTTCGGAGGCGGGGGGCCTGGGGCCAACGTCCTGACTTTC

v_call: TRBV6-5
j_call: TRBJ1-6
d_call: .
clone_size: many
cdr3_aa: CASRRGSSYNSPLHF
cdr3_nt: TGTGCCAGCAGAAGGGGGAGCTCCTATAATTCACCCCTCCACTTT

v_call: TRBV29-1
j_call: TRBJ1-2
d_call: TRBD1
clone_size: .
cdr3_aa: CSLSGTGSHGYTF
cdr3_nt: TGCAGCTTGTCCGGGACAGGCTCCCATGGCTACACCTTC

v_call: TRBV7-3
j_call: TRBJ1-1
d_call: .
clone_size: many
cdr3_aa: CASSYRVYTEAFF
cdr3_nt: TGTGCCAGCAGCTACAGGGTTTACACTGAAGCTTTCTTT

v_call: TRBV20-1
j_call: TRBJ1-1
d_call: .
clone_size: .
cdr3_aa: CSGSEYTEAFF
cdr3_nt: TGCAGTGGTAGTGAGTACACTGAAGCTTTCTTT

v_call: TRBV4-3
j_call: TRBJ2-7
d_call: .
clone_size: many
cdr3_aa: CASSQDSQGLYEQYF
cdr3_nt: TGCGCCAGCAGCCAAGATTCGCAGGGGTTGTACGAGCAGTACTTC

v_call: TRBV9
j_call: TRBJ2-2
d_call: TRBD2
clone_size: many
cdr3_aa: CASSSRTSGAANTGELFF
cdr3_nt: TGTGCCAGCAGCTCTCGGACTAGCGGGGCCGCGAACACCGGGGAGCTGTTTTTT

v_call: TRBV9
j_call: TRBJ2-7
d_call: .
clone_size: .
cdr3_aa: CASSVAPLAGTYEQYF
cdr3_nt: TGTGCCAGCAGCGTAGCTCCACTAGCCGGCACCTACGAGCAGTACTTC

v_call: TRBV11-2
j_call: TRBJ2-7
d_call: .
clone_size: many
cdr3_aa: CATLRQDSYEQYF
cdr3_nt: TGTGCCACGCTTAGGCAGGACTCCTACGAGCAGTACTTC

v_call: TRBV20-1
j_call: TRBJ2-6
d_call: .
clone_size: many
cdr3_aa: CSAAPGGANVLTF
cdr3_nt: TGCAGTGCTGCACCAGGGGGGGCCAACGTCCTGACTTTC

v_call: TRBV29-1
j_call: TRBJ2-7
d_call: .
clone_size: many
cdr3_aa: CSAWTSGAYEQYF
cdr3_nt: TGCAGCGCCTGGACCTCGGGGGCATACGAGCAGTACTTC

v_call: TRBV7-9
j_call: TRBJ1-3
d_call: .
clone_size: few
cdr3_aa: CASSPFPRSPGNTIYF
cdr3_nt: TGTGCCAGCAGCCCATTCCCGAGGAGCCCTGGAAACACCATATATTTT

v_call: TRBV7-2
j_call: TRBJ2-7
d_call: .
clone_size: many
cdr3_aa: CASSSRENSYEQYF
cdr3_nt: TGTGCCAGCAGCTCGCGCGAAAACTCCTACGAGCAGTACTTC

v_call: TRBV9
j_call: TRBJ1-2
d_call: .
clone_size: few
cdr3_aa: CASSSRQDGVFGYTF
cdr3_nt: TGTGCCAGCAGCTCTAGACAGGACGGAGTATTTGGCTACACCTTC

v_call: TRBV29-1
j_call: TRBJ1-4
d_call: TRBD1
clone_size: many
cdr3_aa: CSASGGDNEKLFF
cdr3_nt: TGCAGCGCCTCAGGGGGCGACAATGAAAAACTGTTTTTT

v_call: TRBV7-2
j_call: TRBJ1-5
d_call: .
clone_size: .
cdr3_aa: CASRRTENRPQHF
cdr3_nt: TGTGCCAGCAGACGGACAGAAAATCGGCCCCAGCATTTT

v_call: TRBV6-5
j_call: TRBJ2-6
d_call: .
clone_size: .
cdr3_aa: CASSYSAGKRSGANVLTF
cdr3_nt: TGTGCCAGCAGTTACTCGGCAGGGAAACGCTCTGGGGCCAACGTCCTGACTTTC

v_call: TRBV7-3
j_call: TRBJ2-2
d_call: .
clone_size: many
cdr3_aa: CASSFIGGELFF
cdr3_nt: TGTGCCAGCAGCTTCATCGGCGGGGAGCTGTTTTTT

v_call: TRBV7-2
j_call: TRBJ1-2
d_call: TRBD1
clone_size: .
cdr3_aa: CASSPQMVDRDANYGYTF
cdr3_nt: TGTGCCAGCAGCCCGCAAATGGTCGACAGGGACGCCAACTATGGCTACACCTTC

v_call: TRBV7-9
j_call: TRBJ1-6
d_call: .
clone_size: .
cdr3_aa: CASSQEGRRTNSPLHF
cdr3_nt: TGTGCCAGCAGCCAAGAGGGGCGGCGGACTAATTCACCCCTCCACTTT

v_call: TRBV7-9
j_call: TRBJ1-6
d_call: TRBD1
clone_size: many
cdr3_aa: CASSPTGNSPLHF
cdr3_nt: TGTGCCAGCTCACCGACAGGGAATTCACCCCTCCACTTT

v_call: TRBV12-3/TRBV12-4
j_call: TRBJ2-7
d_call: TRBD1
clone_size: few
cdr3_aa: CASSFRDRTTYEQYF
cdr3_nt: TGTGCCAGCAGTTTTCGGGACAGAACAACCTACGAGCAGTACTTC

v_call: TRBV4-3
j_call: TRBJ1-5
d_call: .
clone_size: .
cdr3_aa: CASSEGRVSNQSQHF
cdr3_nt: TGCGCCAGCAGCGAGGGACGGGTTAGCAATCAGTCCCAGCATTTT

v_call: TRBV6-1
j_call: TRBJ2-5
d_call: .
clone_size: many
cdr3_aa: CASSEHGRTQETQYF
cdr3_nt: TGTGCCAGCAGTGAACATGGGCGGACGCAAGAGACCCAGTACTTC

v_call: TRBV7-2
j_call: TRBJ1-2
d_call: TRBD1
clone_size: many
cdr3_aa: CASSPGQGHLSYTF
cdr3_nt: TGTGCCAGCAGCCCGGGACAGGGACACTTAAGCTACACCTTC

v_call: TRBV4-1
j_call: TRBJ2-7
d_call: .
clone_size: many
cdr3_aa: CASRLRDAAYEQYF
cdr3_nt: TGCGCCAGCAGGCTACGGGACGCAGCCTACGAGCAGTACTTC

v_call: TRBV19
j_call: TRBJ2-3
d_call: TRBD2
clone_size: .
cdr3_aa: CASSAPSGITDTQYF
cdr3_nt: TGTGCCAGTAGTGCGCCTAGCGGAATCACAGATACGCAGTATTTT

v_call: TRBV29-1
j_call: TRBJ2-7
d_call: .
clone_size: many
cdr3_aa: CSVRLRLMDVEQYF
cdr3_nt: TGCAGCGTCAGACTCCGCCTAATGGACGTCGAGCAGTACTTC

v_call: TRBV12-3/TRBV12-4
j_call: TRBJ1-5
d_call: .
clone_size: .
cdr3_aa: CASSGGWDQPQHF
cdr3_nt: TGTGCCAGCAGTGGAGGTTGGGATCAGCCCCAGCATTTT

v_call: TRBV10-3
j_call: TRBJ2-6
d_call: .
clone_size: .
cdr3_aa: CASSYIESGANVLTF
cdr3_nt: TGTGCCAGCAGTTATATCGAGTCTGGGGCCAACGTCCTGACTTTC

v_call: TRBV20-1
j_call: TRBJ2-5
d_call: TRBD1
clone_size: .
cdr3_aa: CSARDNRQGFLQETQYF
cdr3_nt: TGCAGTGCTAGAGATAACCGACAGGGCTTCCTCCAAGAGACCCAGTACTTC

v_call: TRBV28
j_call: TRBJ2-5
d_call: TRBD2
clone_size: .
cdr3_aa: CASSGLAGGRGETQYF
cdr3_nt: TGTGCCAGCAGCGGACTAGCGGGAGGGCGAGGGGAGACCCAGTACTTC

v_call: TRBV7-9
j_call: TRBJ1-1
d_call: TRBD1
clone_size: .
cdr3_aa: CASSPAGQGTSEAFF
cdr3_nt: TGTGCCAGCAGCCCCGCCGGACAGGGGACCTCTGAAGCTTTCTTT

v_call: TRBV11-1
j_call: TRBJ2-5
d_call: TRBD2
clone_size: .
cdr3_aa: CASSLALAGGHQETQYF
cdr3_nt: TGTGCCAGCAGCTTAGCACTAGCGGGGGGCCACCAAGAGACCCAGTACTTC

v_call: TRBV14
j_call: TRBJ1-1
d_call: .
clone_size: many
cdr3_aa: CASSQVLWTPDTEAFF
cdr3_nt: TGTGCCAGCAGCCAAGTTTTGTGGACACCAGACACTGAAGCTTTCTTT

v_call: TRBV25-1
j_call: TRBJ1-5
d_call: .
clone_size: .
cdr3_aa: CARDFKGLTSNQPQHF
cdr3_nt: TGTGCTAGAGATTTTAAGGGGTTGACTAGCAATCAGCCCCAGCATTTT

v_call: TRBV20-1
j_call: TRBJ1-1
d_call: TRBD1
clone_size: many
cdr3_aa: CSARDWAGGNTEAFF
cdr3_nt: TGCAGTGCTAGAGATTGGGCAGGGGGGAACACTGAAGCTTTCTTT

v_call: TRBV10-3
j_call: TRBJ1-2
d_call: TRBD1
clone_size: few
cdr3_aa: CAISVGQSSLYGYTF
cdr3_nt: TGTGCCATCAGTGTGGGACAGTCAAGTCTCTATGGCTACACCTTC

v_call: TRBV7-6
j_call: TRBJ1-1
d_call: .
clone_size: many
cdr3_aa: CASSTGNPTEAFF
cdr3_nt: TGTGCCAGCAGCACAGGGAATCCCACTGAAGCTTTCTTT

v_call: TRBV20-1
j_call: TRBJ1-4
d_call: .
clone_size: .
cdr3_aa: CSARGGQGDEKLFF
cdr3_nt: TGCAGTGCTAGAGGGGGGCAGGGTGATGAAAAACTGTTTTTT

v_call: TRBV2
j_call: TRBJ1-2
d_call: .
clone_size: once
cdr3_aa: CASIQDEGKGYTF
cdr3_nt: TGTGCCAGCATTCAGGACGAAGGCAAAGGCTACACCTTC